This T cell receptor beta chain appears in the sequencing data of a study of blood T cell repertoires in COVID-19. Looking at the study overall: Samples representing acute and convalescent COVID-19 were sourced from the United States, Italy and Spain. T cells, B-cell-depleted T cells, or PBMCs supplied cDNA or gDNA.

Repertoires were generated with immunoSEQ multiplex PCR, while TCRdb's copy carries only in-frame clones and drops some. The sample has about 260,000 clones, around 87% seen once. This CDR3 has 17 residues. V gave up 5 bases and J gave up 2 bases, with 19 bases separating them. Germline V gene data show CDR1 as SGHTA and CDR2 as FQGNSA. The sequence derives from a middle-aged woman who had recovered from COVID-19. The V gene is TRBV7-2, the J gene TRBJ2-1; D is unclear. The specimen sequenced was peripheral blood. The CDR3, as DNA: TGTGCCAGCAGCGAGCAATATAACGCCTTCCCCTACAATGAGCAGTTCTTC. Protein: CASSEQYNAFPYNEQFF.